The 11 T cell receptor beta chains listed next were all sequenced from one sample in a study of TIL therapy for anti-PD-1-resistant metastatic lung cancer. This was the immunoSEQ v3 assay. Assay: immunoSEQ multiplex PCR; the TCRdb copy retains only in-frame clones and omits some. The sample carries about 59,000 clones, about 70% recorded once. Time point indicated: pre-treatment sample, taken before nivolumab and TIL therapy. The sequences come from blood, collected at baseline. The receptors stem from a person between 30 and 79 years old with non-small cell lung cancer.

The chain recombines TRBV7-9 with TRBJ1-4, with 9 bases aligning to TRBD1. Germline lookup yields CDR1 SEHNR and CDR2 FQNEAQ (reference sequence). J was trimmed by 3 bases and V by 8 bases; bases with no gene match: 10. The CDR3 is 16 residues long. The CDR3 sequence: CASGRGDRASNEKLFF. For the CDR3, the DNA is TGTGCCAGCGGCAGAGGGGACAGGGCGTCTAATGAAAAACTGTTTTTT.

This chain uses TRBV29-1 with TRBJ2-3; D uncertain. The CDR3 has 14 amino acids. The germline V and J ends were trimmed by 2 bases and 4 bases, with 13 bases remaining between them. CDR1 is SQVTM, CDR2 ANQGSEA, per germline. The CDR3 region is CSVELSVVPDTQYF. The CDR3 nucleotides are TGCAGCGTTGAATTATCTGTAGTCCCAGATACGCAGTATTTT.

The rearrangement uses TRBV2 and TRBJ2-3; 9 bases align to TRBD1. V shed 8 bases, J shed 0 bases, and the junction held 6 bases outside the gene matches. CDR3 length: 15 amino acids. Germline lookup yields CDR1 SNHLY and CDR2 FYNNEI. CDR3 bases: TGTGCCAGCGAAGGACAGGGGTATAGCACAGATACGCAGTATTTT. Its translation is CASEGQGYSTDTQYF.

The chain carries TRBV15 and TRBJ2-1; 8 nucleotides match TRBD1. The germline V gene has CDR1 LNHNV and CDR2 YYDKDF (reference sequence). Trimming at V came to 4 bases and at J to 7 bases, leaving 6 bases not matched to a gene. The CDR3 contains 14 residues. The CDR3 DNA follows: TGTGCCACCAGCACGACAGGGGAGAAGAATGAGCAGTTCTTC. It is translated as CATSTTGEKNEQFF.

This clone was detected a few times. CDR3 nucleotides: TGTGCCAGCAGCCCCCGGGGGGCGGCGGGCAACGTCCTGACTTTC. Its translation is CASSPRGAAGNVLTF. The chain recombines TRBV7-2 with TRBJ2-6; a weak D match, TRBD2 (7 bases). The CDR3 has 15 residues. The germline V gene has CDR1 SGHTA and CDR2 FQGNSA. Deletions cut 5 bases from V and 9 bases from J, with 17 bases between.

V and J are TRBV6-5 and TRBJ2-6; the D is unclear. The V end lost 6 bases, the J end lost 0 bases, and 9 bases lay between the germline ends. This CDR3 comprises 15 residues. Per germline, CDR1 MNHEY and CDR2 SVGAGI. The CDR3 spells CASSPGLSGANVLTF. DNA for the CDR3: TGTGCCAGCAGCCCCGGCCTCTCTGGGGCCAACGTCCTGACTTTC.

This clone was detected only once. J is TRBJ1-2 and V is TRBV6-4; D may be TRBD1 (5 bases). CDR1 and CDR2 (germline): MRHNA, SNTAGT. The CDR3 contains 13 residues. The V end was cut by 4 bases, the J end by 7 bases, with 13 bases between. The CDR3 region has the DNA TGTGCCAGCAGTGCGGGGGGGACGCTTGGCTACACCTTC. As protein: CASSAGGTLGYTF.

In this sample, this clone turned up once. This chain connects TRBV6-5 to TRBJ2-7, with 7 bases that match TRBD1. Germline lookup yields CDR1 MNHEY and CDR2 SVGAGI. The CDR3 loop spans 14 amino acids. V lost 5 bases to trimming and J lost 3 bases; unmatched junction nucleotides: 7. The chain's CDR3 is CASSTGQVGYEQYF. The DNA for the CDR3 is TGTGCCAGCAGTACAGGACAGGTTGGCTACGAGCAGTACTTC.

V usage is TRBV7-2 and J usage is TRBJ1-1; 7 bases agree with TRBD1. V shed 4 bases and J 5 bases; nucleotides not matched to a gene: 10. CDR1 and CDR2 from the germline V gene are SGHTA and FQGNSA. The CDR3 sequence is 15 residues long. CDR3 bases: TGTGCCAGCAGCTCTCTTGGACAGGTGGGGACTGAAGCTTTCTTT. This translates into CASSSLGQVGTEAFF.

V usage is TRBV5-1 and J usage is TRBJ1-1, with D possibly matching TRBD1 (5 bases). The CDR3 spans 11 residues. Trimming removed 5 bases from V and 4 bases from J, with 6 bases in between. Germline V lookup: CDR1 SGHRS, CDR2 YFSETQ. In nucleotides, the CDR3 is TGCGCCAGCAGGGGGGGCACTGAAGCTTTCTTT. Translation gives CASRGGTEAFF.

This clone was detected a few times. The J gene is TRBJ1-2, the V gene TRBV27; a possible D gene is TRBD1 (5 bases). Trimming took off 5 bases at V and 2 bases at J, with 24 bases between the two ends. The CDR3 is 18 amino acids. Per germline, CDR1 MNHEY and CDR2 SMNVEV (reference sequence). CDR3 DNA: TGTGCCAGCAGTCCCGCACCACCCCTAAGGGGACGGAACTATGGCTACACCTTC. This translates into CASSPAPPLRGRNYGYTF.